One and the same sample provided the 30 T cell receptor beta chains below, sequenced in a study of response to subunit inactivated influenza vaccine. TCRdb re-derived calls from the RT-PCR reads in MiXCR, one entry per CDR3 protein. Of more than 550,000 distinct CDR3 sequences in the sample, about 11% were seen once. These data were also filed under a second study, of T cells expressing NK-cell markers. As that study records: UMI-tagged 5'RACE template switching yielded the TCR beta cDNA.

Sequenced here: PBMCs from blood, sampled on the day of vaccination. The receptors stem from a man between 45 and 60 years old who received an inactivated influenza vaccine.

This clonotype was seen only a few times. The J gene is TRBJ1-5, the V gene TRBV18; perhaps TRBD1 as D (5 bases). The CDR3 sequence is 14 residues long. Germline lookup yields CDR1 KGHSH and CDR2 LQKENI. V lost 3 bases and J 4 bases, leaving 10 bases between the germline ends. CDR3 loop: CASSPPGGNQPQHF. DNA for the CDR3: TGTGCCAGCTCACCGCCGGGGGGGAATCAGCCCCAGCATTTT.

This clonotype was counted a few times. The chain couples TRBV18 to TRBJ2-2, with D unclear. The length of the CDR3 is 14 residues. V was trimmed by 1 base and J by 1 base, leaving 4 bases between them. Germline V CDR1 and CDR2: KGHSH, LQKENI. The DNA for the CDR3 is TGTGCCAGCTCACCACTAAGGAACACCGGGGAGCTGTTTTTT. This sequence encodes CASSPLRNTGELFF.

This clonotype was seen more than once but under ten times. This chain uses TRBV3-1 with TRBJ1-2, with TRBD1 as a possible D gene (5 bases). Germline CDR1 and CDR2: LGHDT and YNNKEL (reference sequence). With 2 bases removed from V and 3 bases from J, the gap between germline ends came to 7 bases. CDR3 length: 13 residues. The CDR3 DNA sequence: TGTGCCAGCAGCCAACAGGGACACTATGGCTACACCTTC. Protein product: CASSQQGHYGYTF.

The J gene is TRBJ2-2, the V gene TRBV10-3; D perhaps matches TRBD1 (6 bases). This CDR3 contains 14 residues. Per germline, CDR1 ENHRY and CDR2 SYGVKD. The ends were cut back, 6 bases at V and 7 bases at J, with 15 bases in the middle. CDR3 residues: CAIRSDRSGGELFF. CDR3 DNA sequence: TGTGCCATCAGATCCGACAGGTCCGGCGGGGAGCTGTTTTTT.

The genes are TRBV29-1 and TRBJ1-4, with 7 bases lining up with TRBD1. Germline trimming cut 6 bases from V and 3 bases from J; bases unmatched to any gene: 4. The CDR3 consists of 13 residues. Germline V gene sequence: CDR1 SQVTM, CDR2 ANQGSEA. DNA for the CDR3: TGCAGCGTGTCCGGGACAGCTAATGAAAAACTGTTTTTT. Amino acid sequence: CSVSGTANEKLFF.

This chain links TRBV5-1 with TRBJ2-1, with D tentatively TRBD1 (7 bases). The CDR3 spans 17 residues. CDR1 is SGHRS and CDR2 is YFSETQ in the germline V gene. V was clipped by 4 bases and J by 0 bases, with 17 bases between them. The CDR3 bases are TGCGCCAGCAGCCCGCAGGGGGGAAGGAGCTCCTACAATGAGCAGTTCTTC. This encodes CASSPQGGRSSYNEQFF.

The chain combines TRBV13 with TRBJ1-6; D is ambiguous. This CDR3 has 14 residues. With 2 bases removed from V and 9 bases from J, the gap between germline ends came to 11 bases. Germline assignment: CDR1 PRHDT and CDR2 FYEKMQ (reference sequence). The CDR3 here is CASSLRGSGSPLHF. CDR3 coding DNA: TGTGCCAGCAGCTTACGGGGATCGGGTTCACCCCTCCACTTT.

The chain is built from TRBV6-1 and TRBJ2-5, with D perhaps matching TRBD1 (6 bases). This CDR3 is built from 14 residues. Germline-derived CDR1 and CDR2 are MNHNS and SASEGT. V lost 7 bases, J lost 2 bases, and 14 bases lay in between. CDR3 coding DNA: TGTGCCAGCACACGGTGGGACAAACAAGAGACCCAGTACTTC. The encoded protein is CASTRWDKQETQYF.

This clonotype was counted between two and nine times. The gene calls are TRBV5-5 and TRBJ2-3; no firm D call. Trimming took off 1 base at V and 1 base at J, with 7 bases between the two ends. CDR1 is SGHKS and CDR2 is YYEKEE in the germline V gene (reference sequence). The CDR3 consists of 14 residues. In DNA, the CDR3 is TGTGCCAGCAGCTTGAACAGAGGCACAGATACGCAGTATTTT. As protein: CASSLNRGTDTQYF.

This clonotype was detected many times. The CDR3: CASRPLAGGRDTQYF. The DNA of the CDR3 is TGTGCCAGCAGGCCGCTAGCGGGAGGAAGGGATACGCAGTATTTT. J is TRBJ2-3 and V is TRBV6-1, with 11 bases lining up with TRBD2. The germline CDR1 and CDR2 sequences are MNHNS and SASEGT. This CDR3 comprises 15 residues. V was pared by 6 bases and J by 6 bases, with 8 bases of the junction left unmatched.

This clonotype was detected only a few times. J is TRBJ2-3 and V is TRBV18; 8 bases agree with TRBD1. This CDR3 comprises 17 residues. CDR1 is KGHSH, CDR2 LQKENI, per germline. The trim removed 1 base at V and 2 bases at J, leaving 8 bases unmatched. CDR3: CASSPLTGGRYTDTQYF. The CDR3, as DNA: TGTGCCAGCTCACCACTTACAGGGGGACGTTACACAGATACGCAGTATTTT.

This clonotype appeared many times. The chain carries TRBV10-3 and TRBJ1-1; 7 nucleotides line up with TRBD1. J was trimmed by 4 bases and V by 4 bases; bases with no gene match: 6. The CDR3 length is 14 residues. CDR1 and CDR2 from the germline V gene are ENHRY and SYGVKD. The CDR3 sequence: CAISGGAGGTEAFF. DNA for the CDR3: TGTGCCATCAGTGGGGGGGCAGGGGGCACTGAAGCTTTCTTT.

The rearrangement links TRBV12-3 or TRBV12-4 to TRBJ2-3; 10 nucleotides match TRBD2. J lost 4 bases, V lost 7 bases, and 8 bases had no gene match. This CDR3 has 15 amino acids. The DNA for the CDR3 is TGTGCCAGCATCATAGCGGGAGGAGGGGCAGATACGCAGTATTTT. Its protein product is CASIIAGGGADTQYF.

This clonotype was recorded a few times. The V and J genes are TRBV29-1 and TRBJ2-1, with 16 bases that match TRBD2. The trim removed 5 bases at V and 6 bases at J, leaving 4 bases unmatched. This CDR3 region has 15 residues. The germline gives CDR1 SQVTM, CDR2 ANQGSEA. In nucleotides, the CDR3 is TGCAGCGTTTACGGGACTAGCGGGAGGGCCAATGAGCAGTTCTTC. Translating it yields CSVYGTSGRANEQFF.

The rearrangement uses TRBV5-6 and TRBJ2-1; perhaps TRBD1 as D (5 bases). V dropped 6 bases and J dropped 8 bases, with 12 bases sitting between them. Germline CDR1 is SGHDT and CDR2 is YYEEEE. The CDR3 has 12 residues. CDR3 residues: CASNSGIDEQFF. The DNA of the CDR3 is TGTGCCAGCAATTCAGGGATTGATGAGCAGTTCTTC.

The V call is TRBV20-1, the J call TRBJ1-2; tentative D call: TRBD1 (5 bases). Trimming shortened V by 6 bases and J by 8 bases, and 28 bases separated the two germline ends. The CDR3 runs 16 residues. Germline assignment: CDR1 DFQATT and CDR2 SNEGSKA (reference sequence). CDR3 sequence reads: CSAPSGGPGRMGGYTF. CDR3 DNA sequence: TGCAGTGCCCCCTCGGGCGGGCCAGGGAGAATGGGCGGCTACACCTTC.

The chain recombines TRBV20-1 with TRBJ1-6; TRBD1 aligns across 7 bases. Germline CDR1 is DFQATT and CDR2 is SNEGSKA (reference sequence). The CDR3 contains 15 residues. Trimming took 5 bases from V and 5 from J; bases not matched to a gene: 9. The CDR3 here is CSAQPGTVDNSPLHF. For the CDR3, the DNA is TGCAGTGCTCAACCGGGGACAGTAGATAATTCACCCCTCCACTTT.

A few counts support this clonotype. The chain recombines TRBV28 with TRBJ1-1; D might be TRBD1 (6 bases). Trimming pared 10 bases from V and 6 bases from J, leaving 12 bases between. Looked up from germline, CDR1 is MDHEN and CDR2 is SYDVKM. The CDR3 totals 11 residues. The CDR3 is CAIRDISEAFF. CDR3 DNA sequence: TGTGCCATACGGGACATCTCTGAAGCTTTCTTT. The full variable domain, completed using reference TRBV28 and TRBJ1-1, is DVKVTQSSRYLVKRTGEKVFLECVQDMDHENMFWYRQDPGLGLRLIYFSYDVKMKEKGDIPEGYSVSREKKERFSLILESASTNQTSMYLCAIRDISEAFFGQGTRLTVV.

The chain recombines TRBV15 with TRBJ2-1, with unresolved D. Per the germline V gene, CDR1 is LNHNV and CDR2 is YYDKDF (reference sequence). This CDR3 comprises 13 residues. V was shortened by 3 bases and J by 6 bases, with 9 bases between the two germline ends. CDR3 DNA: TGTGCCACCAGCAGGGGCAGACCCAATGAGCAGTTCTTC. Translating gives CATSRGRPNEQFF.

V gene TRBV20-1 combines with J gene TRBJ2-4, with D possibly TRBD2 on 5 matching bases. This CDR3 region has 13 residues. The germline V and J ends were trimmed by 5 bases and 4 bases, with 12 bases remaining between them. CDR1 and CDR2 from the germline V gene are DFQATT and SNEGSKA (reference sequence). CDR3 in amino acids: CSAEDRGKNIQYF. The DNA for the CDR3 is TGCAGTGCTGAGGATCGGGGAAAAAACATTCAGTACTTC.

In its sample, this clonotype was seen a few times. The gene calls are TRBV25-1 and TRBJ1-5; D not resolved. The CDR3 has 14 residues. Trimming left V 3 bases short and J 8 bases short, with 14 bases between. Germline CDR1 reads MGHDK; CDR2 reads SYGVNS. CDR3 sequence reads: CASSEFGNWEPQHF. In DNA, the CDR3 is TGTGCCAGCAGTGAGTTTGGGAATTGGGAGCCCCAGCATTTT.

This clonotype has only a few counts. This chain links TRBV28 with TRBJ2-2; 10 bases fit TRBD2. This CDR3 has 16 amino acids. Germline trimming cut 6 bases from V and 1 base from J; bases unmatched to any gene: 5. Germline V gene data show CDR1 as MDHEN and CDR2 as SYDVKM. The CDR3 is CASSQLAGENTGELFF. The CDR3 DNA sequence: TGTGCCAGCAGCCAGCTAGCGGGGGAGAACACCGGGGAGCTGTTTTTT.

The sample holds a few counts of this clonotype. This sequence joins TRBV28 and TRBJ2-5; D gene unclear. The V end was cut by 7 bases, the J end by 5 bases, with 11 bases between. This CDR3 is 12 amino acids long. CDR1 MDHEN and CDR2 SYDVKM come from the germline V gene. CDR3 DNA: TGTGCCAGCAATTATGGATACGAGACCCAGTACTTC. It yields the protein CASNYGYETQYF.

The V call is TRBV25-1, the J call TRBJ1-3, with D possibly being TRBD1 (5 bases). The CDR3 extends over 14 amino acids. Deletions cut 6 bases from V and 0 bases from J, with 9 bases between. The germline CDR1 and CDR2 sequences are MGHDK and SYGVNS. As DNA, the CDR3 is TGTGCCAGCAGCGCAGGGTTCTCTGGAAACACCATATATTTT. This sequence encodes CASSAGFSGNTIYF.

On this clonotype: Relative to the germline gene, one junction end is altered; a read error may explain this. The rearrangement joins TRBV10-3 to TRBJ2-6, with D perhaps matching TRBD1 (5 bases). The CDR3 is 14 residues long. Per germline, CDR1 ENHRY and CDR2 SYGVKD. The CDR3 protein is CAISPSSGANVLSF. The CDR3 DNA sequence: TGTGCCATCAGTCCCTCCTCTGGGGCCAACGTCCTGAGTTTC.

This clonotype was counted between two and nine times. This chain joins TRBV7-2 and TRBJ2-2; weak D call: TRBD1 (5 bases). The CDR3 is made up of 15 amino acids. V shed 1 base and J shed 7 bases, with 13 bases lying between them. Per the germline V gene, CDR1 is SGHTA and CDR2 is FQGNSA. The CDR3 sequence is CASSLDRARVGELFF. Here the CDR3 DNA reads TGTGCCAGCAGCTTAGACCGGGCCAGGGTCGGGGAGCTGTTTTTT.

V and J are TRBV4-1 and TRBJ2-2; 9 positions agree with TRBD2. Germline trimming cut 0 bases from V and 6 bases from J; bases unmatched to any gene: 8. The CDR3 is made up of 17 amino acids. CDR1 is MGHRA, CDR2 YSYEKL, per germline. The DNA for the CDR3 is TGCGCCAGCAGCCAAGATCGGGGCGGGGGGGCCGCCGGGGAGCTGTTTTTT. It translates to CASSQDRGGGAAGELFF.

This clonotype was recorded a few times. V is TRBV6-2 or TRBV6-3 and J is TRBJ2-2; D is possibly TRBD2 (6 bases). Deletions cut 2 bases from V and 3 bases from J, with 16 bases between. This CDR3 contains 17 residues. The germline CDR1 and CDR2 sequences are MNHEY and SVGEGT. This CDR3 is CASSYPGWGVDTGELFF. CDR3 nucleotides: TGTGCCAGCAGTTACCCAGGCTGGGGGGTTGACACCGGGGAGCTGTTTTTT.

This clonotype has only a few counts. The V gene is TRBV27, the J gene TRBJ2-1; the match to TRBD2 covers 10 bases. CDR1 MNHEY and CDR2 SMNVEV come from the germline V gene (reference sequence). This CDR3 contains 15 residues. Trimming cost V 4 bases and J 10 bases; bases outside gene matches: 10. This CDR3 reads CASSYGLAGAREQFF. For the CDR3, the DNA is TGTGCCAGCAGTTATGGGCTAGCGGGAGCTCGGGAGCAGTTCTTC.

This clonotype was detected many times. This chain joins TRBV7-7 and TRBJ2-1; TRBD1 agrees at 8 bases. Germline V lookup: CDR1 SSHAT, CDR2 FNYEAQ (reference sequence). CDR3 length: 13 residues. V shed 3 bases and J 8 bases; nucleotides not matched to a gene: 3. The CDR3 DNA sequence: TGTGCCAGCAGCTTCGACAGGGGCGATGAGCAGTTCTTC. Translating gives CASSFDRGDEQFF.